This T cell receptor (beta chain) was sequenced in a study of blood T cell repertoires in COVID-19. Assay used: immunoSEQ multiplex PCR; TCRdb lists only in-frame clones, some missing. The sample has around 200,000 clones; about 80% are singletons. The origin of this receptor is a human donor in a cohort sampled during active COVID-19. The sequenced material came from peripheral blood.

The chain's CDR3 is CASSSLTGRNSPLHF. The CDR3 DNA follows: TGTGCCAGCAGCTCCTTGACAGGACGGAATTCACCCCTCCACTTT. This sequence joins TRBV6-5 and TRBJ1-6, with D maybe TRBD1 (6 bases). The CDR3 is made up of 15 amino acids. The ends were cut back, 6 bases at V and 7 bases at J, with 16 bases in the middle. The germline CDR1 and CDR2 sequences are MNHEY and SVGAGI.